A selection of T cell receptor beta chains follows, all from one sample in a study of cytomegalovirus exposure and HLA in healthy donors. Profiling relied on immunoSEQ multiplex PCR, and the TCRdb table lists in-frame clones only, not all of them. In the table there are roughly 160,000 clones, approximately 80% of which are singletons. Material for sequencing was PBMCs. The source of these receptors is a woman aged 30 to 39 in good health and CMV-seronegative. Both conserved end residues are part of each CDR3. The order of the fields is J gene, V gene, clone size, D gene, CDR3 DNA, CDR3 protein. A D gene is named only where the DNA matches it firmly. A row's size may be missing; if present it is once, few, many or a size class.

j_call: TRBJ1-2
v_call: TRBV7-6
clone_size: .
d_call: .
cdr3_nt: TGTGCCAGCAGGCCCCTCCGGGGAGGGAACTATGGCTACACCTTC
cdr3_aa: CASRPLRGGNYGYTF

j_call: TRBJ2-6
v_call: TRBV5-1
clone_size: few
d_call: .
cdr3_nt: TGCGCCAGCAGCTTGGTCCCGGCAGGGGACGGGGCCAACGTCCTGACTTTC
cdr3_aa: CASSLVPAGDGANVLTF

j_call: TRBJ2-1
v_call: TRBV4-3
clone_size: .
d_call: TRBD2
cdr3_nt: TGCGCCAGCAGCCAGGCCCCCCCGGGACTAGCGGGCGGGGAGCAGTTCTTC
cdr3_aa: CASSQAPPGLAGGEQFF

j_call: TRBJ2-3
v_call: TRBV4-1
clone_size: .
d_call: TRBD1
cdr3_nt: TGCGCCAGCAGCCAAAGGGGGCGTAACACAGATACGCAGTATTTT
cdr3_aa: CASSQRGRNTDTQYF

j_call: TRBJ1-5
v_call: TRBV19
clone_size: .
d_call: TRBD1
cdr3_nt: TGTGCCAGTAGCAAATTGACAGGGTCGAGCAATCAGCCCCAGCATTTT
cdr3_aa: CASSKLTGSSNQPQHF

j_call: TRBJ1-2
v_call: TRBV2
clone_size: .
d_call: .
cdr3_nt: TGTGCCAGCAGTGAAACAGGGTTTAACTATGGCTACACCTTC
cdr3_aa: CASSETGFNYGYTF

j_call: TRBJ2-1
v_call: TRBV13
clone_size: .
d_call: .
cdr3_nt: TGTGCCAGCAGCTTAAATCTTTTTTATGAGCAGTTCTTC
cdr3_aa: CASSLNLFYEQFF

j_call: TRBJ2-5
v_call: TRBV7-2
clone_size: .
d_call: TRBD2
cdr3_nt: TGTGCCAGCAGCTTAATGCTTAGCGGGAGGGCCTTGGAGACCCAGTACTTC
cdr3_aa: CASSLMLSGRALETQYF

j_call: TRBJ1-2
v_call: TRBV4-3
clone_size: .
d_call: .
cdr3_nt: TGCGCCAGCAGCAAACAGGTCATCCACTATGGCTACACCTTC
cdr3_aa: CASSKQVIHYGYTF

j_call: TRBJ1-2
v_call: TRBV4-3
clone_size: few
d_call: .
cdr3_nt: TGCGCCAGCAGCCAAGGACGGCACTATGGCTACCCCTTC
cdr3_aa: CASSQGRHYGYPF

j_call: TRBJ2-1
v_call: TRBV29-1
clone_size: .
d_call: TRBD2
cdr3_nt: TGCAGCGTGGGGGGCGGGAGGCGATCCAATGAGCAGTTCTTC
cdr3_aa: CSVGGGRRSNEQFF

j_call: TRBJ2-5
v_call: TRBV10-3
clone_size: .
d_call: .
cdr3_nt: TGTGCCATCAGTGATAGAGAAGAGACCCAGTACTTC
cdr3_aa: CAISDREETQYF

j_call: TRBJ1-5
v_call: TRBV6-1
clone_size: .
d_call: .
cdr3_nt: TGTGCCAGCAGTGTGCTCAGGTATAGCAATCAGCCCCAGCATTTT
cdr3_aa: CASSVLRYSNQPQHF

j_call: TRBJ2-7
v_call: TRBV7-2
clone_size: .
d_call: .
cdr3_nt: TGTGCCAGCAAGTGGTCGGCGGGGCCGGCCTACGAGCAGTACTTC
cdr3_aa: CASKWSAGPAYEQYF

j_call: TRBJ2-7
v_call: TRBV6-5
clone_size: .
d_call: TRBD1
cdr3_nt: TGTGCCAGCAGCACCGGGACAGGGATATCCTACGAGCAGTACTTC
cdr3_aa: CASSTGTGISYEQYF

j_call: TRBJ2-3
v_call: TRBV6-1
clone_size: .
d_call: TRBD1
cdr3_nt: TGTGCCAGCAGTGAAGTCGGCTTCTCAGGGGGGCAGTATTTT
cdr3_aa: CASSEVGFSGGQYF

j_call: TRBJ1-2
v_call: TRBV5-5
clone_size: .
d_call: TRBD1
cdr3_nt: TGTGCCAGCAGCTTAGACAGGGCCTACTATGGCTACACCTTC
cdr3_aa: CASSLDRAYYGYTF

j_call: TRBJ2-3
v_call: TRBV7-9
clone_size: .
d_call: .
cdr3_nt: TGTGCCAGCAGCCCGCGCGGTTACGGTACGCAGTATTTT
cdr3_aa: CASSPRGYGTQYF

j_call: TRBJ2-7
v_call: TRBV28
clone_size: .
d_call: TRBD2
cdr3_nt: TGTGCCAGCAGATTCACTAGCGGGAGGTCCTACGAGCAGTACTTC
cdr3_aa: CASRFTSGRSYEQYF

j_call: TRBJ1-2
v_call: TRBV7-9
clone_size: once
d_call: TRBD1
cdr3_nt: TGTGCCAGCACCCGGGACAGCCAGAGAGGTGGCTACACCTTC
cdr3_aa: CASTRDSQRGGYTF

j_call: TRBJ1-2
v_call: TRBV15
clone_size: .
d_call: .
cdr3_nt: TGTGCCACCAGCCCCGGGGGGGAGCACTATGGCTACACCTTC
cdr3_aa: CATSPGGEHYGYTF

j_call: TRBJ1-4
v_call: TRBV30
clone_size: .
d_call: .
cdr3_nt: TGTGCCTGCCTCCCGGACAGAAATGAAAAACTGTTTTTT
cdr3_aa: CACLPDRNEKLFF

j_call: TRBJ2-7
v_call: TRBV7-9
clone_size: once
d_call: .
cdr3_nt: TGTGCCAGCAGCTTACTACAGGGTTACGAGCAGTACTTC
cdr3_aa: CASSLLQGYEQYF

j_call: TRBJ2-1
v_call: TRBV9
clone_size: once
d_call: TRBD2
cdr3_nt: TGTGCCAGCAGCGTAGACAGCGGGGGGGCGTACAATGAGCAGTTCTTC
cdr3_aa: CASSVDSGGAYNEQFF

j_call: TRBJ1-2
v_call: TRBV6-1
clone_size: .
d_call: TRBD1
cdr3_nt: TGTGCCAGCAGTGGACAGGGTCTGAGCATCACCTTC
cdr3_aa: CASSGQGLSITF

j_call: TRBJ1-1
v_call: TRBV29-1
clone_size: .
d_call: TRBD1
cdr3_nt: TGCAGCGTTGTCCCGGGACAGGGTGAGGCTTTCTTT
cdr3_aa: CSVVPGQGEAFF

j_call: TRBJ1-5
v_call: TRBV5-1
clone_size: .
d_call: .
cdr3_nt: TGCGCCAGCAAAGGGACTAAAAAGGGGGATCAGCCCCAGCATTTT
cdr3_aa: CASKGTKKGDQPQHF

j_call: TRBJ2-3
v_call: TRBV30
clone_size: .
d_call: .
cdr3_nt: TGTGCCGGTAGCGAGCGCACAGATACGCAGTATTTT
cdr3_aa: CAGSERTDTQYF

j_call: TRBJ2-3
v_call: TRBV15
clone_size: .
d_call: .
cdr3_nt: TGTGCCACCAGCCTGGGCGTGGCAGGCACAGATACGCAGTATTTT
cdr3_aa: CATSLGVAGTDTQYF

j_call: TRBJ2-1
v_call: TRBV9
clone_size: .
d_call: TRBD2
cdr3_nt: TGTGCCAGCAGCGCATCTTCGGGGGGTAGCTCCTACAATGAGCAGTTCTTC
cdr3_aa: CASSASSGGSSYNEQFF

j_call: TRBJ2-3
v_call: TRBV7-9
clone_size: .
d_call: .
cdr3_nt: TGTGCCAGCAGCGCGATATCCCGTGCGGATACGCAGTATTTT
cdr3_aa: CASSAISRADTQYF

j_call: TRBJ2-7
v_call: TRBV6-1
clone_size: .
d_call: TRBD1
cdr3_nt: TGTGCCAGCAGGGGGACAGGGGTTGTGTACGAGCAGTACTTC
cdr3_aa: CASRGTGVVYEQYF

j_call: TRBJ1-1
v_call: TRBV7-3
clone_size: .
d_call: TRBD1
cdr3_nt: TGTGCCAGCAGCCTCCGACGGGGACAGGGGGCCGAAGCTTTCTTT
cdr3_aa: CASSLRRGQGAEAFF

j_call: TRBJ2-7
v_call: TRBV18
clone_size: few
d_call: .
cdr3_nt: TGTGCCAGCTCACCCAGGACAGTCTCCTACGAGCAGTACTTC
cdr3_aa: CASSPRTVSYEQYF

j_call: TRBJ1-1
v_call: TRBV6-1
clone_size: .
d_call: TRBD1
cdr3_nt: TGTGCCAGCAGAGGATCCCCAGGGGGAAACACTGAAGCTTTCTTT
cdr3_aa: CASRGSPGGNTEAFF

j_call: TRBJ2-5
v_call: TRBV9
clone_size: .
d_call: .
cdr3_nt: TGTGCCAGCAGCGTAAGTAGCCAAGAGACCCAGTACTTC
cdr3_aa: CASSVSSQETQYF

j_call: TRBJ1-5
v_call: TRBV9
clone_size: .
d_call: .
cdr3_nt: TGTGCCAGCAGCGTTGACCCCTCACCCGGGAGCAATCAGCCCCAGCATTTT
cdr3_aa: CASSVDPSPGSNQPQHF

j_call: TRBJ2-1
v_call: TRBV5-4
clone_size: .
d_call: .
cdr3_nt: TGTGCCAGCAGCGTCCCTAGGGGGGGAGGGGAGAATGAGCAGTTCTTC
cdr3_aa: CASSVPRGGGENEQFF

j_call: TRBJ2-7
v_call: TRBV10-3
clone_size: .
d_call: .
cdr3_nt: TGTGCCATCAGTGAGTCGGGCGGGGTGAGCTCCTACGAGCAGTACTTC
cdr3_aa: CAISESGGVSSYEQYF

j_call: TRBJ1-2
v_call: TRBV27
clone_size: once
d_call: TRBD1
cdr3_nt: TGTGCCAGCAGTTCCTCGGGACAGGGGTTGATTTCGGGGAATGGCTACACCTTC
cdr3_aa: CASSSSGQGLISGNGYTF

j_call: TRBJ2-7
v_call: TRBV19
clone_size: .
d_call: TRBD2
cdr3_nt: TGTGCCAGTAGTTCCTCTAGCGGGGGGAGCTCCTACGAGCAGTACTTC
cdr3_aa: CASSSSSGGSSYEQYF

j_call: TRBJ2-1
v_call: TRBV11-2
clone_size: .
d_call: .
cdr3_nt: TGTGCCAGCAGCTTAGATCTTTCGGGGGGCCTCGGCAATGAGCAGTTCTTC
cdr3_aa: CASSLDLSGGLGNEQFF

j_call: TRBJ2-7
v_call: TRBV5-1
clone_size: .
d_call: TRBD1
cdr3_nt: TGCGCCAGCAGCTTGGGAGAGGGACAGTCCTACGAGCAGTACTTC
cdr3_aa: CASSLGEGQSYEQYF

j_call: TRBJ2-3
v_call: TRBV27
clone_size: .
d_call: .
cdr3_nt: TGTGCCAGCACCAACGGTGATACGCAGTATTTT
cdr3_aa: CASTNGDTQYF

j_call: TRBJ1-1
v_call: TRBV19
clone_size: .
d_call: .
cdr3_nt: TGTGCCAGTATCCTCGGCGGGAGGGTGGATGAAGCTTTCTTT
cdr3_aa: CASILGGRVDEAFF

j_call: TRBJ2-5
v_call: TRBV5-6
clone_size: .
d_call: TRBD2
cdr3_nt: TGTGCCAGCAGCTACCACGGGACTAGCGGGAGCGAAGGGACCCAGTACTTC
cdr3_aa: CASSYHGTSGSEGTQYF

j_call: TRBJ2-7
v_call: TRBV7-9
clone_size: .
d_call: TRBD1
cdr3_nt: TGTGCCAGCAGCCCGACAGGGGCTCCCTACGAGCAGTACTTC
cdr3_aa: CASSPTGAPYEQYF

j_call: TRBJ2-7
v_call: TRBV5-6
clone_size: .
d_call: TRBD1
cdr3_nt: TGTGCCAGCAGCCAGGACAGGTCCTACGAGCAGTACTTC
cdr3_aa: CASSQDRSYEQYF

j_call: TRBJ2-2
v_call: TRBV9
clone_size: .
d_call: .
cdr3_nt: TGTGCCAGCAGCGTAATGACTACGAACACCGGGGAGCTGTTTTTT
cdr3_aa: CASSVMTTNTGELFF

j_call: TRBJ2-2
v_call: TRBV6-5
clone_size: .
d_call: .
cdr3_nt: TGTGCCAGCAGTTACGTGTGGGAGGCCGGGGAGCTGTTTTTT
cdr3_aa: CASSYVWEAGELFF

j_call: TRBJ2-7
v_call: TRBV5-1
clone_size: .
d_call: TRBD1
cdr3_nt: TGCGCCAGCAGCTGGGAACGACAGGGCTACGAGCAGTACTTC
cdr3_aa: CASSWERQGYEQYF

j_call: TRBJ2-7
v_call: TRBV5-6
clone_size: .
d_call: .
cdr3_nt: TGTGCCAGCACCGCAGCGAGACCCTCCTACGAGCAGTACTTC
cdr3_aa: CASTAARPSYEQYF

j_call: TRBJ2-2
v_call: TRBV7-3
clone_size: .
d_call: .
cdr3_nt: TGTGCCAGCAGCTTCGTCTCCCGCGGGGAGCTGTTTTTT
cdr3_aa: CASSFVSRGELFF

j_call: TRBJ1-5
v_call: TRBV2
clone_size: .
d_call: TRBD1
cdr3_nt: TGTGCCAGCCGACGGGACAGGGGAATATATAGCAATCAGCCCCAGCATTTT
cdr3_aa: CASRRDRGIYSNQPQHF

j_call: TRBJ2-7
v_call: TRBV29-1
clone_size: .
d_call: TRBD2
cdr3_nt: TGCAGCGTTGGGAGAGCGGCTAGCGGTAGCTCCTACGAGCAGTACTTC
cdr3_aa: CSVGRAASGSSYEQYF